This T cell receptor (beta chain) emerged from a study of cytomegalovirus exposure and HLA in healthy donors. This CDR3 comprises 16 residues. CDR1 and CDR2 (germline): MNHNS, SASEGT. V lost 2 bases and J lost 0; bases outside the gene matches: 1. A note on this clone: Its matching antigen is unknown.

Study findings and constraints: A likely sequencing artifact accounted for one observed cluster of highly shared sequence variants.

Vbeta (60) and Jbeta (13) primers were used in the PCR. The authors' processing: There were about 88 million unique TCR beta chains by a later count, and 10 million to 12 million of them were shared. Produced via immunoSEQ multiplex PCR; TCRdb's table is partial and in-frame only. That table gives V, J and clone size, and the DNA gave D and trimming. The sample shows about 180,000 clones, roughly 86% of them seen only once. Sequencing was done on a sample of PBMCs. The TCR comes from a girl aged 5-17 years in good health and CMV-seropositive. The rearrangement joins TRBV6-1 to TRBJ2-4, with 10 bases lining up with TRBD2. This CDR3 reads CASSESSGGAKNIQYF. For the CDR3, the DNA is TGTGCCAGCAGTGAATCTAGCGGGGGAGCCAAAAACATTCAGTACTTC.